This T cell receptor beta chain was sequenced during a study of cytomegalovirus exposure and HLA in healthy donors. About the study: Around 77 million unique TCRs from HLA-typed donors made up an early data release.

The trim removed 7 bases at V and 9 bases at J, leaving 6 bases unmatched. The CDR3 runs 14 residues. Germline values: CDR1 MGHRA, CDR2 YSYEKL. Primers included in the PCR were 60 Vbeta and 13 Jbeta primers. TCRdb's table, derived via immunoSEQ multiplex PCR, lists solely in-frame clones and lacks some. This table holds approximately 120,000 clones, about 80% found once. Overall study findings and caveats: Trimming of TCR beta V- and J-genes showed a link, identified in a later analysis, to a missense DCLRE1C variant.

As to this clone: Antigen unknown.

Sequencing input: PBMCs. The TCR was taken from a human donor in good health. This chain links TRBV4-1 with TRBJ2-1, with 13 bases that match TRBD2. The CDR3 is CASTTSGRDREQFF. CDR3 DNA: TGCGCCAGCACTACTAGCGGGAGGGACCGTGAGCAGTTCTTC.